What follows are 25 T cell receptor beta chains derived from one specimen sequenced in a study of shared clonotypes between healthy human individuals. Profiling relied on immunoSEQ multiplex PCR, and the TCRdb table lists in-frame clones only, not all of them. Seen here are over 850,000 clones, approximately 80% observed once, and the top ten hold 0.5% to 0.65%. The sequenced material came from memory CD4+ T cells from PBMCs. The subset here: CD45RA-negative fraction. The source is a man in his late teens or twenties in good health. Some clones in this sample may be carry-over from other donors' samples.

This clone has ten or more counts. The chain uses TRBV5-8 and TRBJ1-3; no firm D call. In germline, CDR1 is SGHTS, CDR2 YDEGEE. The CDR3 spans 15 residues. Trimming stripped 5 bases from V and 0 bases from J, with 12 bases between. This chain's CDR3 is CASSAGLNSGNTIYF. The CDR3 DNA follows: TGTGCCAGCAGTGCTGGACTGAACTCTGGAAACACCATATATTTT.

The genes are TRBV27 and TRBJ1-1; 7 bases line up with TRBD1. This CDR3 has 13 residues. J was trimmed by 4 bases and V by 3 bases; bases with no gene match: 2. Germline CDR1 MNHEY, CDR2 SMNVEV (reference sequence). The CDR3 loop reads CASSFNRGTEAFF. In DNA, the CDR3 is TGTGCCAGCAGTTTTAACAGGGGCACTGAAGCTTTCTTT.

This chain connects TRBV6-4 to TRBJ2-3; possibly TRBD1 for D (5 bases). The CDR3 has 14 residues. Germline V lookup: CDR1 MRHNA, CDR2 SNTAGT. V lost 5 bases, J lost 4 bases, and 13 bases lay in between. CDR3 DNA: TGTGCCAGCAGTACAGGCAGCTTTTCAGATACGCAGTATTTT. It codes for CASSTGSFSDTQYF.

CDR3 in amino acids: CASSPRVRDYEQYF. CDR3 DNA sequence: TGTGCCAGCAGCCCGAGGGTGAGGGACTACGAGCAGTACTTC. V gene TRBV11-2 combines with J gene TRBJ2-7; perhaps TRBD2 as D (5 bases). V lost 5 bases and J lost 3, with 14 bases in between. The length of the CDR3 is 14 residues. The germline V gene encodes CDR1 SGHAT and CDR2 FQNNGV. Full variable domain (outside the CDR3, taken from reference TRBV11-2 and TRBJ2-7): EAGVAQSPRYKIIEKRQSVAFWCNPISGHATLYWYQQILGQGPKLLIQFQNNGVVDDSQLPKDRFSAERLKGVDSTLKIQPAKLEDSAVYLCASSPRVRDYEQYFGPGTRLTVT.

This clone was observed a single time. V and J are TRBV5-5 and TRBJ2-1; 7 bases match TRBD2. The CDR3 runs to 17 residues. V was clipped by 1 base and J by 0 bases; unmatched bases: 7. Germline assignment: CDR1 SGHKS and CDR2 YYEKEE (reference sequence). CDR3 protein: CASSLISGTSSYNEQFF. CDR3 sequence (DNA): TGTGCCAGCAGCTTGATAAGCGGGACGAGCTCCTACAATGAGCAGTTCTTC.

The V call is TRBV2, the J call TRBJ2-5; TRBD2 matches 8 bases. Germline values: CDR1 SNHLY, CDR2 FYNNEI. The CDR3 spans 13 residues. Losses at the gene ends were 8 bases for V and 5 bases for J; bases not matched to a gene: 7. For the CDR3, the DNA is TGTGCCAGCGATCAAGCGGGAGCGGAGACCCAGTACTTC. This codes for CASDQAGAETQYF.

The gene calls are TRBV6-1 and TRBJ2-7; 13 bases fit TRBD2. The CDR3 totals 14 residues. The germline V gene encodes CDR1 MNHNS and CDR2 SASEGT. Trimming at V came to 7 bases and at J to 5 bases, leaving 5 bases not matched to a gene. The CDR3 sequence is CASKLLAGGNEQYF. CDR3 sequence (DNA): TGTGCCAGCAAGCTACTAGCGGGAGGGAACGAGCAGTACTTC.

The CDR3 sequence is CASSLQSPGQYEQYF. CDR3 sequence (DNA): TGTGCCAGCAGTCTACAATCGCCGGGACAATACGAGCAGTACTTC. This chain links TRBV28 with TRBJ2-7; possibly TRBD1 for D (6 bases). Germline V CDR1 and CDR2: MDHEN, SYDVKM. The CDR3 is 15 amino acids. V was clipped by 5 bases and J by 4 bases, with 18 bases between them. The whole variable domain, remainder taken from reference TRBV28 and TRBJ2-7, is DVKVTQSSRYLVKRTGEKVFLECVQDMDHENMFWYRQDPGLGLRLIYFSYDVKMKEKGDIPEGYSVSREKKERFSLILESASTNQTSMYLCASSLQSPGQYEQYFGPGTRLTVT.

The CDR3 sequence is CASSRPGISGNTIYF. CDR3 bases: TGTGCCAGCAGCCGGCCGGGCATCTCTGGAAACACCATATATTTT. This sequence joins TRBV5-6 and TRBJ1-3, with D unclear. V was clipped by 4 bases and J by 0 bases, with 11 bases between them. The CDR3 extends over 15 amino acids. Per germline, CDR1 SGHDT and CDR2 YYEEEE.

The table lists this clone with a count of one. The rearrangement links TRBV30 to TRBJ1-2; D ambiguous. This CDR3 has 14 amino acids. With 0 bases removed from V and 8 bases from J, the gap between germline ends came to 16 bases. Germline V gives CDR1 GTSNPN, CDR2 SVGIG (reference sequence). This CDR3 is CAWSVLGVSWGYTF. The DNA for the CDR3 is TGTGCCTGGAGTGTACTTGGGGTTTCTTGGGGCTACACCTTC.

This clone was found once. CDR3 nucleotides: TGCGCCAGCAGCCAATTACTGGATCAGCCCCAGCATTTT. Its protein product is CASSQLLDQPQHF. The gene calls are TRBV4-3 and TRBJ1-5, with D unclear. The CDR3 contains 13 residues. Germline lookup yields CDR1 LGHNA and CDR2 YSLEER. Trimming left V 2 bases short and J 5 bases short, with 7 bases between.

The V call is TRBV4-3, the J call TRBJ2-3; 8 bases align to TRBD2. The germline V gene has CDR1 LGHNA and CDR2 YSLEER. The junction had 5 bases not matched to a gene; V was cut back by 3 bases and J by 3 bases. This CDR3 contains 15 residues. CDR3 loop: CASSQVSGETDTQYF. The DNA for the CDR3 is TGCGCCAGCAGCCAGGTTAGCGGGGAAACAGATACGCAGTATTTT.

The V call is TRBV7-9, the J call TRBJ2-2; tentatively, D is TRBD1 or TRBD2 (5 bases each). V dropped 3 bases and J dropped 6 bases, with 14 bases sitting between them. The germline gives CDR1 SEHNR, CDR2 FQNEAQ (reference sequence). The CDR3 totals 15 residues. CDR3 sequence reads: CASSFGNGGPGELFF. In DNA form, the CDR3 reads TGTGCCAGCAGCTTCGGTAATGGGGGTCCCGGGGAGCTGTTTTTT.

This clone was detected only once. The same CDR3 also results from other DNA sequences found in this sample. This chain uses TRBV19 with TRBJ2-3; D remains ambiguous. Germline-derived CDR1 and CDR2 are LNHDA and SQIVND (reference sequence). The CDR3 spans 13 residues. Trimming took off 6 bases at V and 2 bases at J, with 9 bases between the two ends. Written as DNA, the CDR3 is TGTGCCAGTAGAGGAAGGGCCACAGATACGCAGTATTTT. Translation: CASRGRATDTQYF.

Only a few counts were recorded for this clone. The CDR3 loop reads CASSSEWSEKLFF. The DNA for the CDR3 is TGTGCCAGCAGCTCTGAGTGGAGCGAAAAACTGTTTTTT. J is TRBJ1-4 and V is TRBV11-2; D is undetermined. The CDR3 length is 13 residues. V lost 4 bases, J lost 8 bases, and 11 bases lay in between. CDR1 SGHAT and CDR2 FQNNGV come from the germline V gene.

This clone was detected ten times or more. This CDR3 is also generated by other DNA sequences in the sample. The chain employs TRBV29-1 and TRBJ2-3, with 8 bases fitting TRBD2. Germline values: CDR1 SQVTM, CDR2 ANQGSEA. This CDR3 is built from 14 residues. With 5 bases clipped from V and 6 bases from J, the junction kept 10 bases outside the gene matches. The DNA of the CDR3 is TGCAGCGTTTATGGCGGGACGGGAGGGGATACGCAGTATTTT. Its translation: CSVYGGTGGDTQYF.

The chain has TRBV18 and TRBJ1-1, with unresolved D. The CDR3 contains 15 residues. The germline V gene encodes CDR1 KGHSH and CDR2 LQKENI. V was shortened by 4 bases and J by 5 bases, with 17 bases between the two germline ends. The CDR3 bases are TGTGCCAGCTCACGCCTCTCGGGAGAAGGGACTGAAGCTTTCTTT. The encoded protein is CASSRLSGEGTEAFF.

The chain couples TRBV19 to TRBJ2-7; a possible D gene is TRBD2 (5 bases). The V end lost 1 base, the J end lost 7 bases, and 11 bases lay between the germline ends. The CDR3 consists of 13 residues. CDR1 and CDR2 from the germline V gene are LNHDA and SQIVND (reference sequence). The DNA for the CDR3 is TGTGCCAGTAGTATAGTTGTTGGGGAGGAGCAGTACTTC. It codes for CASSIVVGEEQYF. Looking up the rest from reference TRBV19 and TRBJ2-7 gives the full variable domain: DGGITQSPKYLFRKEGQNVTLSCEQNLNHDAMYWYRQDPGQGLRLIYYSQIVNDFQKGDIAEGYSVSREKKESFPLTVTSAQKNPTAFYLCASSIVVGEEQYFGPGTRLTVT.

The rearrangement joins TRBV28 to TRBJ2-2; possible D gene TRBD1, 6 bases. Trimming removed 2 bases from V and 7 bases from J, with 14 bases in between. Germline-derived CDR1 and CDR2 are MDHEN and SYDVKM. CDR3 length: 15 amino acids. The CDR3 DNA reads TGTGCCAGCAGTTTACTGGGGGCGCGAGGCGGGGAGCTGTTTTTT. Translated: CASSLLGARGGELFF.

A remark on this clone: Different DNA sequences within this sample yield the same CDR3. This chain uses TRBV28 with TRBJ1-2, with D unclear. This CDR3 spans 12 amino acids. Germline CDR1 is MDHEN and CDR2 is SYDVKM. Trimming stripped 2 bases from V and 4 bases from J, with 5 bases between. This CDR3 reads CASSLDGYGYTF. The CDR3 region has the DNA TGTGCCAGCAGTTTAGATGGCTATGGCTACACCTTC.

The chain couples TRBV29-1 to TRBJ1-1; possibly TRBD1 for D (6 bases). This CDR3 is built from 16 residues. Trimming removed 5 bases at V and 4 bases at J, with 23 bases between. CDR1 SQVTM and CDR2 ANQGSEA come from the germline V gene. CDR3: CSVNMRAVTRGTEAFF. The CDR3 nucleotides are TGCAGCGTTAATATGCGGGCAGTCACCAGGGGCACTGAAGCTTTCTTT.

Only a few counts were recorded for this clone. The chain couples TRBV28 to TRBJ1-2, with 12 bases fitting TRBD1. Germline V gene lookup returns CDR1 MDHEN and CDR2 SYDVKM. The CDR3 is made up of 15 amino acids. With V trimmed by 5 bases and J by 8 bases, 9 bases remained unmatched. The CDR3 nucleotides read TGTGCCAGCAGTGTCGGGACAGGGGGCCCTCGGGGCTACACCTTC. Its translation is CASSVGTGGPRGYTF.

The sample holds one count of this clone. This chain joins TRBV7-3 and TRBJ2-2, with D unresolved. Germline lookup yields CDR1 SGHTA and CDR2 FQGTGA. V was clipped by 1 base and J by 2 bases, with 5 bases between them. This CDR3 is 14 amino acids long. The CDR3 DNA sequence: TGTGCCAGCAGCTTAAGGCCTAACACCGGGGAGCTGTTTTTT. Protein: CASSLRPNTGELFF.

In its sample, this clone was seen a few times. The CDR3 here is CATQTGGGNQPQHF. In DNA form, the CDR3 reads TGTGCCACTCAGACAGGGGGTGGCAATCAGCCCCAGCATTTT. The rearrangement joins TRBV10-3 to TRBJ1-5; 9 nucleotides line up with TRBD1. The CDR3 contains 14 residues. Trimming removed 10 bases from V and 2 bases from J; junction bases left unmatched: 6. Germline V lookup: CDR1 ENHRY, CDR2 SYGVKD.

The rearrangement uses TRBV2 and TRBJ1-3, with a possible D match to TRBD1 (5 bases). This CDR3 is built from 15 residues. Germline CDR1 reads SNHLY; CDR2 reads FYNNEI. Trimming took 5 bases from V and 4 from J, leaving 15 bases between them. The chain's CDR3 is CASSRTGTTGNTIYF. The CDR3 bases are TGTGCCAGCAGTCGGACCGGGACGACCGGAAACACCATATATTTT.